This record covers a single TCR beta chain. This entry is derived from a study of blood T cell repertoires in COVID-19. Study at large: PBMCs, B-cell-depleted T cells, or T cells provided the cDNA or gDNA that made up the material.

Germline V gene data show CDR1 as MNHEY and CDR2 as SVGEGT. With 0 bases removed from V and 4 bases from J, the gap between germline ends came to 14 bases. The CDR3 contains 16 residues. Libraries were prepared by immunoSEQ multiplex PCR; TCRdb keeps only in-frame clonotypes and omits some of them. The profile covers 100,000 or so clones, with less than 90% appearing a single time and around 4.1% taken by the ten largest. This sequence was found in a man aged 45-65 years with acute or convalescent COVID-19. The rearrangement uses TRBV6-2 or TRBV6-3 and TRBJ2-3, with D possibly matching TRBD2 (7 bases). Sequencing input: peripheral blood. The CDR3 loop reads CASSYSAGRGPDTQYF. As DNA, the CDR3 is TGTGCCAGCAGTTACTCGGCAGGGCGGGGGCCAGATACGCAGTATTTT.